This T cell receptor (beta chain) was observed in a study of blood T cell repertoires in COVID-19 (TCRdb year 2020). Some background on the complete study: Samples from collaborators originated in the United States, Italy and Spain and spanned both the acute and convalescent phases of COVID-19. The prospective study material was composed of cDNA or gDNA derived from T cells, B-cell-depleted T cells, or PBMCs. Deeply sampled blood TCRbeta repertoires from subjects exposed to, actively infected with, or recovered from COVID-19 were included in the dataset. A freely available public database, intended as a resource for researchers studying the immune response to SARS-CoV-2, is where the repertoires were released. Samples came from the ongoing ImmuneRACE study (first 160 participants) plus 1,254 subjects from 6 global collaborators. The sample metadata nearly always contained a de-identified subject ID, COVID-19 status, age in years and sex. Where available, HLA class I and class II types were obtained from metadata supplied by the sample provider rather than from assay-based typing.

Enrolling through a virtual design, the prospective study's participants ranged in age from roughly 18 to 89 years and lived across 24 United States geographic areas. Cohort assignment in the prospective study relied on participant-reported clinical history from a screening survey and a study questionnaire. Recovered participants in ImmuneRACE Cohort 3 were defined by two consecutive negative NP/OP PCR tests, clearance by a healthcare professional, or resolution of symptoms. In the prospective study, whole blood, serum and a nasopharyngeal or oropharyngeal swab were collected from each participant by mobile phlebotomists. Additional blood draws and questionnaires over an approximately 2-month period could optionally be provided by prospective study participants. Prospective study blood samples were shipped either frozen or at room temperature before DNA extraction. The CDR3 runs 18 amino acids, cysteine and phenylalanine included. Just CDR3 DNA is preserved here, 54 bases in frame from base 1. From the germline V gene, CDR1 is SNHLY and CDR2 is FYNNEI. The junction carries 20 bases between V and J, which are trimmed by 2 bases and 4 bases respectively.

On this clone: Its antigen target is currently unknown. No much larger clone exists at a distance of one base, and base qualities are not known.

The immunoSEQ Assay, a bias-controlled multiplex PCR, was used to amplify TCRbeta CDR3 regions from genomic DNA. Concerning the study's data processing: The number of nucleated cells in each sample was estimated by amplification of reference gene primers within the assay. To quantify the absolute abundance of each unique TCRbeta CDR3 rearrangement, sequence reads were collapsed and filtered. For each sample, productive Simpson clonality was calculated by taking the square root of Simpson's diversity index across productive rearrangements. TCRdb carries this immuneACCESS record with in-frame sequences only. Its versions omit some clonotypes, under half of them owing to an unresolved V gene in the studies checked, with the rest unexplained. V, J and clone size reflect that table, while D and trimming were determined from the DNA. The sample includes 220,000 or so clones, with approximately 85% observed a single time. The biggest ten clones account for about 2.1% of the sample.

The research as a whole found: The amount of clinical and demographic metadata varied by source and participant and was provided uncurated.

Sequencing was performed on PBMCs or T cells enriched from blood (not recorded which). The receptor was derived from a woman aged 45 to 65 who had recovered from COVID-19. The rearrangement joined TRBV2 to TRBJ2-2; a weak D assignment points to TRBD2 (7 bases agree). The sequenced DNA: TGTGCCAGCAGTGAAAGGGAGGGGGAGGGCCTGGGCACCGGGGAGCTGTTTTTT. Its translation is CASSEREGEGLGTGELFF.